The entry below describes one T cell receptor beta chain. Deletions cut 2 bases from V and 6 bases from J, with 8 bases between. This CDR3 has 13 residues. CDR1 is LNHDA and CDR2 is SQIVND in the germline V gene (reference sequence). The record originates from a study of T cell changes during pregnancy in multiple sclerosis. Sequencing was performed with immunoSEQ multiplex PCR; in TCRdb, only in-frame clones are kept and a portion is missing. The table records some 85,000 clones, nearly 95% of them present only once. Source: peripheral blood, taken in the second trimester of pregnancy. The sequence was obtained from a female donor with multiple sclerosis, enrolled in a pregnancy study. The chain combines TRBV19 with TRBJ1-5; D uncertain. CDR3 coding DNA: TGTGCCAGTAGTATACGAGGGTCTCAGCCCCAGCATTTT. Its protein product is CASSIRGSQPQHF.